This T cell receptor beta chain emerged from a study of shared clonotypes between healthy human individuals. Germline lookup yields CDR1 SGHNT and CDR2 YYREEE (reference sequence). CDR3 length: 13 residues. Trimming shortened V by 3 bases and J by 1 base, and 8 bases separated the two germline ends. Libraries were prepared by immunoSEQ multiplex PCR; TCRdb keeps only in-frame clonotypes and omits some of them. The sample has fewer than 1.6 million clones; less than 99% are singletons. Material for sequencing was naive CD4+ T cells sorted from blood. Documented subset: CD45RA+ positively selected. The chain has TRBV5-4 and TRBJ2-7; D not certain. The receptor comes from a man under 40 in good health. The CDR3 region is CASSSPDSYEQYF. CDR3 nucleotide sequence: TGTGCCAGCAGCTCCCCAGATTCCTACGAGCAGTACTTC.